This TCR beta chain was retrieved from a study of T cells in Graves' hyperthyroidism and ophthalmopathy. Amplified regions were TCR beta CDR3 sequences from RNA transcripts. A set of HTBI primers served as the primers for a first-round RT-PCR of the TCR CDR3. From the multiplex PCR reads, TCRdb called clonotypes with MiXCR, one entry per CDR3 protein. The sample consists of over 450,000 distinct CDR3 sequences, approximately 15% of them appearing once. Overall study findings and caveats: Ophthalmopathy was told apart from stable hyperthyroidism by a 13 V-J model. Appearing also in blood were most of the thyroid clonotypes expanded above 0.001.

No ophthalmopathy progression within 18 months constituted stable Graves' hyperthyroidism. About this clonotype itself: What it binds is not known.

This TCR derives from a woman under 30 with Graves' hyperthyroidism. Sequencing was performed on blood.

Here the CDR3 DNA reads TGTGCCAGCAGGTTCTCCCCGACAGGGGGGGTGGACGAGCAGTACTTC. Encoded protein: CASRFSPTGGVDEQYF. This chain links TRBV2 with TRBJ2-7; 9 positions match TRBD1. The V segment lost 6 bases and the J segment 5 bases; nucleotides outside the gene matches: 14. The CDR3 is 16 amino acids. The germline V gene encodes CDR1 SNHLY and CDR2 FYNNEI.